Sequencing of this T cell receptor beta chain was carried out in a study of human T cells and chemical hapten exposure. About the study: Patches that contained 0.01% DPC were applied to the upper back and read at 6 days.

V dropped 6 bases and J dropped 0 bases, with 14 bases sitting between them. From germline, CDR1 is DFQATT and CDR2 SNEGSKA (reference sequence). The length of the CDR3 is 14 residues. Points on this clonotype: Just one base apart from a much larger clone, this may be a read error.

This sample's time point: patch test 2, 6 weeks after DPC sensitization. Indicated treatment: therapeutic diphenylcyclopropenone sensitization with weekly scalp DPC. TCRdb analysed the RACE reads with MiXCR anew, one entry per CDR3 protein. The data hold under 85,000 distinct CDR3 sequences, with over 9% observed a single time. This TCR derives from a woman aged 45-60 years with alopecia areata. Some clones in this sample may be carry-over from other donors' samples. The specimen comprised whole blood, sampled in connection with sensitization to the hapten diphenylcyclopropenone (DPC). The chain couples TRBV20-1 to TRBJ1-1; weak D call: TRBD1 (6 bases). This CDR3 reads CSAVTSGVNTEAFF. CDR3 coding DNA: TGCAGTGCCGTCACGTCAGGGGTGAACACTGAAGCTTTCTTT.